This TCR beta chain was sequenced during a study of cytomegalovirus exposure and HLA in healthy donors (dated by TCRdb to 2015 to 2018). About the study as a whole: According to an earlier analysis of 587 of the donors, some 170 million T cells yielded some 110 million unique TCR beta sequences and about 300 Gb of sequence data. A separate validation cohort of approximately 130 different subjects was used in addition to the roughly 620-subject first cohort. Roughly five DR-DQ haplotypes were handled as single units for association and clustering, since linkage in the cohort was strong. In the later analysis, no new phenotypic data were used to find candidate immune exposures; instead, reliance was placed on TCR beta sequences and their occurrence across donors. Typing coverage varied by locus: about 629-640 donors for A, B, C, DRB1 and DQB1; more than 500 for DQA1; approximately 610 for DPA1; about 450 for DPB1. An earlier analysis of about 600 of the donors used high-throughput TCR beta sequencing to judge whether each TCR beta V gene segment behaved as functional or pseudogenic. An early release covering more than 500 HLA-typed donors comprised 250 to 350 gigabases of sequencing data and 85 million or so unique TCR sequences. A later genetic analysis used genome-wide SNP genotypes for about 55% of the 666 donors, treating that subset as a discovery cohort. In a later analysis, previously published TCR beta repertoires from 670 or so donors were re-analyzed and high-resolution HLA genotyping was added so that TCR occurrence patterns could be studied. Both class I and class II loci were covered by HLA typing, at four-digit resolution. The study used immunosequencing to profile the T cell repertoires of around 600 subjects and linked those repertoires to cytomegalovirus serostatus. Among a few hundred genotyped donors of the cohort, an average of roughly 240,000 unique TCR beta nucleotide sequences were sequenced per donor, 15% to 20% of them non-productive. The study was designed to test whether signatures of past pathogen exposure could be identified by cataloging public T cell receptors. Of the roughly 410 genotyped donors, approximately 81% were placed in the genetic ancestry cluster associated with self-reported Caucasian donors. All discovery cohort repertoires had been generated on a single sequencing platform. The study combined high-throughput TCR immunosequencing, statistical association of individual TCRs with disease status, and machine learning to predict cytomegalovirus infection status. Alongside the repertoire data, information on donor age, sex, ethnicity and CMV serostatus was compiled.

The method behind the library was the immunoSEQ multiplex PCR assay. A mixture of 60 forward primers for TCR Vbeta segments and 13 reverse primers for TCR Jbeta segments was used in the multiplex PCR. The CDR3 region of rearranged TCR beta genes was amplified from genomic DNA with a multiplex PCR assay. On the Illumina HiSeq System, the amplified TCR beta libraries were sequenced as 87-base-pair reads. The authors processed their data as follows. In a later analysis, 70 million to 95 million unique TCR beta chains were counted across the roughly 670 repertoires, and roughly 11 million of these chains were shared by at least two donors. Raw reads were error-corrected and collapsed into unique sequences by a nearest-neighbor algorithm in which closely related sequences were merged to remove PCR and sequencing errors. To assign V, D and J gene segments, CDR3 sequences were aligned to IMGT reference sequences. For a sequence to be retained, at least a six-nucleotide match to both a V gene segment and a J gene segment was required. A rearrangement was called productive if the CDR3 had no stop codons and remained in frame with V and J, and every other rearrangement was called non-productive. Following IMGT convention, CDR3 was defined as the stretch from the second conserved V-encoded cysteine to the conserved J-encoded phenylalanine. Sequences without an unambiguous match to a single V gene segment were excluded from the earlier analysis of over 500 of the donors. An earlier analysis of 550 to 650 of the donors classified V segments as functional when productive rearrangements were above 56.7% and as segregating when the standard deviation between donors was above 5%. A statistical classification framework was built for diagnosing cytomegalovirus status from the catalog of TCR beta chain sequences. In a later analysis, TCR nucleotide sequences were compared against IMGT/GENE-DB human TR gene sequences so that V and J genes could be assigned. A later analysis assigned CDR3 sequences and most-parsimonious VDJ recombination scenarios with the TCRdist pipeline. In a later analysis, each TCR beta chain was defined by its CDR3 amino acid sequence together with its V-gene family, and reads without a unique V-gene family were excluded. To address suspected cross-contamination and a sequencing artifact, a later analysis removed 592 highly shared, low-generation-probability nucleotide sequences. For each public chain, a later analysis derived a clonal expansion index from normalized ranks of inferred template counts within each repertoire. A later analysis computed generation probabilities with a VDJ recombination model fitted to out-of-frame rearrangements, and checked the results against IGoR. In a later analysis, TCR-TCR, TCR-HLA and TCR-CMV co-occurrence was scored with hypergeometric tests, and a repertoire-size bias correction was applied to TCR pairs. In a later analysis, false discovery rates were estimated by permuting HLA or CMV assignments 20 times. In a later analysis, co-occurring TCRs were grouped with DBSCAN, and TCRdist sequence similarity was added when clustering was performed within HLA-allele-positive subsets. Repertoires with fewer than 30,000 or more than 120,000 public chains, plus five repertoires with anomalous nucleotide sharing, were excluded from co-occurrence clustering. TCRdb's version of the immuneACCESS table is confined to in-frame rearrangements and falls short of the full clone set. An unresolved V gene accounts for under half of the shortfall where checked; the remainder is of unknown origin. V and J calls and clone size are given by that table; D and trimming were obtained from the DNA. Here the sample has more than 150,000 clones; more than 65% occur a single time. Together, the top ten hold 2% to 2.5% of the sample.

In the case of this clone: There is no known antigen for this receptor. Per-nucleotide qualities are absent, and no much larger clonotype sits a single base away.

Reading from cysteine to phenylalanine, the CDR3 counts 15 amino acids. The read is trimmed to its CDR3 DNA, 45 bases read in frame from base 1. Unmatched junction bases come to 6, with V trimmed by 5 bases and J by 3 bases. Sequences MDHEN (CDR1) and SYDVKM (CDR2) are obtained from the germline V gene. General conclusions and limits of the study: It was suggested by the authors that the approach could potentially be generalized to other disease states and immunological phenotypes. The earlier analysis of 587 of the donors excluded fewer than 20 rarely observed V segments, including chromosome 9 orphons, because counts were too low. Most TCR sequences were seen in very few donors, while some public TCRs were found in many individuals. Correlated functional status among segregating V segments might be attributable to linkage disequilibrium, but an unknown experimental factor could not be ruled out. When HLA alleles, especially DR and DQ, strongly co-occurred, attributing TCR associations to individual alleles was difficult. A later genetic analysis associated a missense DCLRE1C variant with V-gene and J-gene trimming of TCR beta chains, and an independent cohort replicated the association. The only immune exposure information available for the cohort was CMV serostatus. The classifier was reported to diagnose cytomegalovirus status with high specificity and sensitivity in both the original and validation cohorts. Because some donors lacked HLA typing at each locus, the association tests relied only on the typed subset. A later analysis found that HLA-associated TCR beta chains were more clonally expanded and had lower generation probabilities than equally common non-associated chains. A later analysis found that most CMV-associated TCR beta chains appeared HLA-restricted, with HLA associations seemingly driven largely by CMV exposure. The sequencing pipeline was judged likely to have produced a cluster of highly shared sequence variants as a technical artifact. A few of the identified cytomegalovirus-associated TCR beta chains were confirmed in vitro to be specific for cytomegalovirus antigens. Compared with the roughly 600-donor mean, donors in an Asian-associated ancestry cluster had fewer N-insertions in productive TCRs, according to a later genetic analysis. A further reported finding was that TCR beta sequences accurately predicted the HLA-A and HLA-B alleles for most subjects in the first cohort. In a later analysis, 16,951 TCR beta sequences were associated with specific HLA alleles at a false discovery rate of 0.05. In the study, 150 to 200 TCR beta chains were listed as associated with cytomegalovirus. Roughly uniform sequencing depth across donors was assumed in presence/absence analyses, although this assumption may not hold. In a later analysis, TCR association rates were found to vary across HLA loci, with the most associated TCRs seen for DRB1 alleles and the fewest for HLA-C alleles. An earlier analysis of around 500 of the donors showed that most TCR beta V segments appeared in productive rearrangements either about 87% or about 30% of the time, which broadly matched IMGT annotations. Several of the top co-occurrence clusters appeared to be linked to parvovirus B19, influenza, CMV and Epstein-Barr virus, according to a later analysis. The cohort was sequenced for TCR beta chains only, and without alpha or paired-chain data the features that could be detected were limited. The 87-base-pair reads could not distinguish some IMGT-functional V segments, including TRBV6-2 and TRBV6-3, so those segments were excluded.

The cohort consisted of 650 to 700 healthy bone marrow donors. Cohort members were all nominally healthy when sampled, although unrecorded immune exposures were likely present. The donor was CMV seropositive and belonged to the group of more than 250 seropositive cohort members. Every donor gave a peripheral blood sample, and the peripheral blood mononuclear cells from that sample were used for TCR beta sequencing. The Qiagen DNeasy Blood Extraction Kit was used to extract genomic DNA from the blood cell samples. This TCR was recovered from a woman aged 30 to 39 in good health and CMV-seropositive. The material sequenced was PBMCs. The chain uses TRBV28 and TRBJ1-4, with 7 bases aligning to TRBD1. This receptor carries the CDR3 CASSPDRHPNEKLFF. The DNA is as follows: TGTGCCAGCAGTCCGGACAGGCACCCTAATGAAAAACTGTTTTTT. Extended through the reference TRBV28 and TRBJ1-4 proteins, this CDR3 yields the full variable domain: DVKVTQSSRYLVKRTGEKVFLECVQDMDHENMFWYRQDPGLGLRLIYFSYDVKMKEKGDIPEGYSVSREKKERFSLILESASTNQTSMYLCASSPDRHPNEKLFFGSGTQLSVL.